Listed below are T cell receptor beta chains from one sample, sequenced in a study of neurological immune-mediated disorders. TCRdb reprocessed the 5' RACE reads with MiXCR, giving one entry per CDR3 protein. The sample yields under 85,000 distinct CDR3 sequences, roughly 5% seen once. Material for sequencing was PBMCs. The receptor set was obtained from a human donor with multiple sclerosis. The donor label of this sample is uncertain. The CDR3 runs from the conserved cysteine through the conserved F or W. The order of the fields is J gene, V gene, CDR3 protein.

j_call: TRBJ2-7
v_call: TRBV11-2
cdr3_aa: CASSLGAGTGEQYF

j_call: TRBJ2-1
v_call: TRBV20-1
cdr3_aa: CSADPLRGGLSNEQFF

j_call: TRBJ1-1
v_call: TRBV30
cdr3_aa: CAWSRDRGTEAFF

j_call: TRBJ2-7
v_call: TRBV12-3/TRBV12-4
cdr3_aa: CASSLIGGPSYEQYF

j_call: TRBJ1-5
v_call: TRBV7-2
cdr3_aa: CASSWGFGQPQHF

j_call: TRBJ2-1
v_call: TRBV20-1
cdr3_aa: CSATPMRGSGGYSYNEQFF

j_call: TRBJ1-5
v_call: TRBV5-1
cdr3_aa: CASSFEGRVNQPQHF

j_call: TRBJ2-7
v_call: TRBV3-1
cdr3_aa: CASSQGLAVSSYEQYF

j_call: TRBJ2-3
v_call: TRBV10-3
cdr3_aa: CAIRGTPDGTDTQYF

j_call: TRBJ2-3
v_call: TRBV5-1
cdr3_aa: CASSFRQGVGDTQYF

j_call: TRBJ1-1
v_call: TRBV3-1
cdr3_aa: CASSQASVYTEAFF

j_call: TRBJ2-3
v_call: TRBV29-1
cdr3_aa: CSLGPSTDTQYF

j_call: TRBJ2-5
v_call: TRBV7-6
cdr3_aa: CASSLGPSGKETQYF

j_call: TRBJ1-2
v_call: TRBV6-5
cdr3_aa: CASRLHRTAPGYGYTF

j_call: TRBJ1-2
v_call: TRBV7-2
cdr3_aa: CASSLEGTGYGYTF

j_call: TRBJ1-1
v_call: TRBV20-1
cdr3_aa: CSARDSRGRTEAFF

j_call: TRBJ2-7
v_call: TRBV6-6
cdr3_aa: CASSYFSGGAYEQYF

j_call: TRBJ1-1
v_call: TRBV29-1
cdr3_aa: CSVDLWSRPFF

j_call: TRBJ1-1
v_call: TRBV5-1
cdr3_aa: CASSNRDRSATEAFF

j_call: TRBJ2-7
v_call: TRBV20-1
cdr3_aa: CSARDARGASYEQYF

j_call: TRBJ1-1
v_call: TRBV4-1
cdr3_aa: CASSQEGGTTEAFF

j_call: TRBJ1-5
v_call: TRBV5-1
cdr3_aa: CASSLVGGEQPQHF

j_call: TRBJ2-3
v_call: TRBV5-1
cdr3_aa: CASSIGRGPTTDTQYF

j_call: TRBJ2-7
v_call: TRBV20-1
cdr3_aa: CSARARDEQYF

j_call: TRBJ1-1
v_call: TRBV29-1
cdr3_aa: CSVEEAGGAYTEAFF

j_call: TRBJ1-2
v_call: TRBV5-8
cdr3_aa: CASSAWKGYTF

j_call: TRBJ1-1
v_call: TRBV5-1
cdr3_aa: CASREVRDTEAFF

j_call: TRBJ2-3
v_call: TRBV20-1
cdr3_aa: CSASGLAGGPEGDTQYF

j_call: TRBJ1-1
v_call: TRBV5-1
cdr3_aa: CASSLTGGENTEAFF

j_call: TRBJ2-5
v_call: TRBV2
cdr3_aa: CASTTGRHQETQYF

j_call: TRBJ2-7
v_call: TRBV19
cdr3_aa: CASSITGTTYEQYF

j_call: TRBJ1-1
v_call: TRBV5-1
cdr3_aa: CASSWDYVNTEAFF

j_call: TRBJ2-2
v_call: TRBV30
cdr3_aa: CAWSLRGTGELFF

j_call: TRBJ2-7
v_call: TRBV9
cdr3_aa: CASSFLGTGPDEQYF

j_call: TRBJ1-3
v_call: TRBV20-1
cdr3_aa: CSAKKGGGQAGNTIYF

j_call: TRBJ1-1
v_call: TRBV7-9
cdr3_aa: CASSQYTEAFF

j_call: TRBJ2-7
v_call: TRBV9
cdr3_aa: CASSPGLDSRSYEQYF

j_call: TRBJ1-6
v_call: TRBV12-3/TRBV12-4
cdr3_aa: CASSLQQGNSPLHF

j_call: TRBJ1-2
v_call: TRBV5-1
cdr3_aa: CASSLVGSYGYTF

j_call: TRBJ1-2
v_call: TRBV29-1
cdr3_aa: CSVGGTHLNYGYTF

j_call: TRBJ2-6
v_call: TRBV29-1
cdr3_aa: CSVQGALSGANVLTF

j_call: TRBJ2-7
v_call: TRBV5-1
cdr3_aa: CASSSGQADYEQYF

j_call: TRBJ2-3
v_call: TRBV29-1
cdr3_aa: CSVSGMDTQYF

j_call: TRBJ1-3
v_call: TRBV5-5
cdr3_aa: CASSWGPTVTSGNTIYF

j_call: TRBJ2-1
v_call: TRBV19
cdr3_aa: CASSMIGTGDRNEQFF